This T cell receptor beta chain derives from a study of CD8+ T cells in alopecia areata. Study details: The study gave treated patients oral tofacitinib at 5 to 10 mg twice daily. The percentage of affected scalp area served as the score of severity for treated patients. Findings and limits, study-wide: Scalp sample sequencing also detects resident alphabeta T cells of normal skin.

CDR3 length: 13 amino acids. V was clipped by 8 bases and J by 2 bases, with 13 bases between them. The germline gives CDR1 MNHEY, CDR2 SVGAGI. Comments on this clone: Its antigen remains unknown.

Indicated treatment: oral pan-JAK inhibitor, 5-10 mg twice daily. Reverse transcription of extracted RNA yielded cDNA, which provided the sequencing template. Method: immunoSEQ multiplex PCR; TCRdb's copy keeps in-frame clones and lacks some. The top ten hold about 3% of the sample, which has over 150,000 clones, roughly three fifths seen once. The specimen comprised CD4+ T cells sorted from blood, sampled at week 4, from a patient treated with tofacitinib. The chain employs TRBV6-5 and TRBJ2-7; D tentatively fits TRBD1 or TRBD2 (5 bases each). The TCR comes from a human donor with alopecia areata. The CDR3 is CASRRDGAYEQYF. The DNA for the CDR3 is TGTGCCAGCCGCCGGGACGGAGCCTACGAGCAGTACTTC.